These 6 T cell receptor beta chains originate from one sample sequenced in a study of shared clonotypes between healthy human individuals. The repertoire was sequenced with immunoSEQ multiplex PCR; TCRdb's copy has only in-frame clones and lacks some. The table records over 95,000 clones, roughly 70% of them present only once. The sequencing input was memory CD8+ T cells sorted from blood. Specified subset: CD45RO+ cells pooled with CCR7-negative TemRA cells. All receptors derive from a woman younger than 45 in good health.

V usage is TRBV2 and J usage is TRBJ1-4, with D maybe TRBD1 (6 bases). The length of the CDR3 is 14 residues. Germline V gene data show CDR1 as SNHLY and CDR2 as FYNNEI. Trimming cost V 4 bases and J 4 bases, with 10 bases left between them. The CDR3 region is CASSVARGNEKLFF. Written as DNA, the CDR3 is TGTGCCAGCAGTGTGGCCAGGGGTAATGAAAAACTGTTTTTT.

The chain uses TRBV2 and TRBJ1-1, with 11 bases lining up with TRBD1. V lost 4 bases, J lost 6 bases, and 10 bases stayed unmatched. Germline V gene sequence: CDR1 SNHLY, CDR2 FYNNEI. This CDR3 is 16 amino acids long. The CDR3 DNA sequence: TGTGCCAGCAGTGTAACCCCGGACAGGGGGCTCTCTGAAGCTTTCTTT. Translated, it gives CASSVTPDRGLSEAFF.

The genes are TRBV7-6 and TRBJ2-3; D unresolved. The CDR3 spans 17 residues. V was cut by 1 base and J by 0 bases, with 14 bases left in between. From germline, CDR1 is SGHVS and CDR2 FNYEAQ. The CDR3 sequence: CASSLGSSQTSTDTQYF. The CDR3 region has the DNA TGTGCCAGCAGCTTAGGTTCATCCCAGACTAGCACAGATACGCAGTATTTT.

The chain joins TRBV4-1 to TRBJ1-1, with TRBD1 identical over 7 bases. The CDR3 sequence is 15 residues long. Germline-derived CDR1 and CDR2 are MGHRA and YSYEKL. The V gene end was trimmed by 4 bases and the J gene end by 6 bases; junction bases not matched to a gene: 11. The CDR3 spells CASSRSIGTAPEAFF. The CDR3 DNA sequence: TGCGCCAGCAGCCGGTCCATCGGGACAGCCCCTGAAGCTTTCTTT.

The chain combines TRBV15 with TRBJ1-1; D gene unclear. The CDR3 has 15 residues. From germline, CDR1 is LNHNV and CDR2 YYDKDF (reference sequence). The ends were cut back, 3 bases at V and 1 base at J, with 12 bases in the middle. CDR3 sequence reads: CATSRFYGENTEAFF. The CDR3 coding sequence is TGTGCCACCAGCAGGTTTTATGGGGAGAACACTGAAGCTTTCTTT.

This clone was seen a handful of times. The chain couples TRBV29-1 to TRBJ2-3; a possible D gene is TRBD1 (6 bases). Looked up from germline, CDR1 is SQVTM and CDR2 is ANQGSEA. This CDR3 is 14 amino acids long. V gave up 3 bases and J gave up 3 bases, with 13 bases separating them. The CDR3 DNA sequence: TGCAGCGTTGAGTCCCCACAGGGTACAGATACGCAGTATTTT. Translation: CSVESPQGTDTQYF.